This is a list of T cell receptor beta chains from one sample in a study of blood T cell repertoires in COVID-19. Measured with immunoSEQ multiplex PCR; TCRdb has only the in-frame clones, and not every one. The sample contains 250,000 to 400,000 clones, around 89% of which appear only once. Sequencing used peripheral blood. All receptors derive from a woman younger than 45 with COVID-19, enrolled during active disease. Both conserved end residues are part of each CDR3.

J gene	V gene	CDR3 protein
TRBJ1-6	TRBV19	CASSMNRGTYNSPLHF
TRBJ1-6	TRBV6-6	CASSGQGSSYNSPLHF
TRBJ1-4	TRBV2	CASRQEHEKLFF
TRBJ2-1	TRBV4-1	CASSHVTGTGFFF
TRBJ2-2	TRBV27	CASHRTGNTGELFF
TRBJ2-7	TRBV2	CASTSGVGGYEQYF
TRBJ2-1	TRBV2	CASSGASKGRNEQFF
TRBJ1-2	TRBV5-1	CASSVGTTPNYGYTF
TRBJ1-2	TRBV6-5	CASSPWDIPGDGYTF
TRBJ1-2	TRBV28	CASSLTYLEGLHGYTF
TRBJ1-6	TRBV19	CASSTDSNSPLHF
TRBJ1-2	TRBV12-5	CASGLGGDGRALFGYTF
TRBJ1-2	TRBV5-1	CASNREQGDGYTF
TRBJ1-1	TRBV10-3	CAIRGDSWTEAFF
TRBJ1-2	TRBV29-1	CSVVTGEGYTF
TRBJ2-7	TRBV4-1	CASSQATGTGGVGYEQYF
TRBJ1-2	TRBV3-1/TRBV3-2	CASSQARGNRGYTF
TRBJ2-1	TRBV2	CASSEASAGSFYNEQFF
TRBJ2-2	TRBV19	CASSIVLANTGELFF
TRBJ2-2	TRBV2	CASSEEQGNTGELFF
TRBJ2-3	TRBV6-6	CASRPAGGQSDTQYF
TRBJ2-5	TRBV6-5	CASRQGGQETQYF
TRBJ1-4	TRBV19	CASRPTGDEKKLFF
TRBJ2-2	TRBV7-9	CASSDVQGAYAGELFF
TRBJ2-1	TRBV28	CASSFGVDEQFF
TRBJ1-2	TRBV19	CASRDRGRVGYTF
TRBJ2-6	TRBV4-3	CASSRKRNSGANVLTF
TRBJ1-5	TRBV6-1	CASSEAVYRGLGQPQHF
TRBJ1-2	TRBV19	CASSATGGTGGYTF
TRBJ2-5	TRBV15	CATSPPGGGARRVETQYF
TRBJ1-2	TRBV11-2	CASNGIGTGANNYGYTF
TRBJ1-3	TRBV19	CASSIQASSGNTIYF
TRBJ2-5	TRBV24-1	CATSVENQETQYF
TRBJ1-2	TRBV5-8	CASSLGPPTERYGYTF
TRBJ2-5	TRBV6-5	CASGGGQDQETQYF
TRBJ1-1	TRBV5-1	CASSLGPEEAFF
TRBJ2-2	TRBV6-5	CASSYWTSNTGELFF
TRBJ2-2	TRBV10-1	CASPGTSGASLGTGELFF
TRBJ1-6	TRBV4-1	CASSRRELAGQENSPLHF
TRBJ1-2	TRBV19	CASSVSKAYGYTF
TRBJ1-6	TRBV28	CASSTTGYNSPLHF
TRBJ2-1	TRBV7-8	CASSLDGVNPGGLRNEQFF
TRBJ2-3	TRBV3-1/TRBV3-2	CASSQRLALSTDTQYF
TRBJ1-2	TRBV2	CASGAGKDYGYTF
TRBJ1-5	TRBV11-2	CASSYGGDPRNQPQHF
TRBJ1-1	TRBV3-1/TRBV3-2	CASSQGRVGTEAFF
TRBJ1-2	TRBV10-3	CAISGSQGALTYGYTF